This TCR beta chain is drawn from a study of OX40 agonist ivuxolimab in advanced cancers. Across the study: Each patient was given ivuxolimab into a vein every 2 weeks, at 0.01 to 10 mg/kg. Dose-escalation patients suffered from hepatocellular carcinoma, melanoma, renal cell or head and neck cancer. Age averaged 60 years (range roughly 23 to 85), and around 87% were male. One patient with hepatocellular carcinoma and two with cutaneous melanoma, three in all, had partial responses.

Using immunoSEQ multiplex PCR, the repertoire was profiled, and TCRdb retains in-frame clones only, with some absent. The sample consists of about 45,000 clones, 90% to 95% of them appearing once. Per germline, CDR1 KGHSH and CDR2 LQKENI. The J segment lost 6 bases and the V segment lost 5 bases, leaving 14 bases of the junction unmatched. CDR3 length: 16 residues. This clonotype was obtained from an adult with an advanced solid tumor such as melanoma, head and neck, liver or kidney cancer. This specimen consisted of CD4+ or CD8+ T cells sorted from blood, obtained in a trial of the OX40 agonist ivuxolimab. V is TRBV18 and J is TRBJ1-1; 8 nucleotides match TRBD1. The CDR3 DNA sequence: TGTGCCAGCTCAATTACTGGACAGGGAGTAATAGCTGAAGCTTTCTTT. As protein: CASSITGQGVIAEAFF. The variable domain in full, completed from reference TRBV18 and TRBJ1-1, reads NAGVMQNPRHLVRRRGQEARLRCSPMKGHSHVYWYRQLPEEGLKFMVYLQKENIIDESGMPKERFSAEFPKEGPSILRIQQVVRGDSAAYFCASSITGQGVIAEAFFGQGTRLTVV.